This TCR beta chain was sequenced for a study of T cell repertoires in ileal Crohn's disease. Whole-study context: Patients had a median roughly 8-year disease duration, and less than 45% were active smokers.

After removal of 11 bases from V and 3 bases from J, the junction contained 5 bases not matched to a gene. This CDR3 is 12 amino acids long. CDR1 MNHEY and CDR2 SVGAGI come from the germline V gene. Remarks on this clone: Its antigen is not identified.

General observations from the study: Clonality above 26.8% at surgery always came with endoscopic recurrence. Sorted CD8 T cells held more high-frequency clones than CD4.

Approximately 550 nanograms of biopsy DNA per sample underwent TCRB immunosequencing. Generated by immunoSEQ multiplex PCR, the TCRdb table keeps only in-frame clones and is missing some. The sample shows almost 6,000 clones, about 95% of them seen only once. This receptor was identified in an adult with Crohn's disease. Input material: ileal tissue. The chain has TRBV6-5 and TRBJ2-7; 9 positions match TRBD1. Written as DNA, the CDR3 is TGTGCCGCGGGACAGGGCGACTACGAGCAGTACTTC. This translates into CAAGQGDYEQYF.